This T cell receptor beta chain was sequenced in a study of cytomegalovirus exposure and HLA in healthy donors. Findings and limits, study-wide: TCR beta chain V- and J-gene trimming was linked, in a later analysis, to a missense variant in DCLRE1C. CMV serostatus was the sole immune exposure data available. Presence/absence results assume similar sequencing depth per donor, which may not hold.

Looked up from germline, CDR1 is MNHEY and CDR2 is SVGAGI. This CDR3 has 13 amino acids. The V gene end was trimmed by 6 bases and the J gene end by 3 bases; junction bases not matched to a gene: 2. Primers included in the PCR were 60 Vbeta and 13 Jbeta primers. Produced via immunoSEQ multiplex PCR; TCRdb's table is partial and in-frame only. The table has some 120,000 clones, roughly three quarters seen once. The donors were healthy bone marrow donors. Regarding this clone: Its antigen is unidentified.

This receptor was identified in a woman aged 18-29 years in good health and CMV-seropositive. The V and J genes are TRBV6-5 and TRBJ2-7; the match to TRBD2 covers 10 bases. The sequenced sample consisted of PBMCs. CDR3: CASRGLANYEQYF. The CDR3 coding sequence is TGTGCCAGCAGGGGACTAGCGAACTACGAGCAGTACTTC.